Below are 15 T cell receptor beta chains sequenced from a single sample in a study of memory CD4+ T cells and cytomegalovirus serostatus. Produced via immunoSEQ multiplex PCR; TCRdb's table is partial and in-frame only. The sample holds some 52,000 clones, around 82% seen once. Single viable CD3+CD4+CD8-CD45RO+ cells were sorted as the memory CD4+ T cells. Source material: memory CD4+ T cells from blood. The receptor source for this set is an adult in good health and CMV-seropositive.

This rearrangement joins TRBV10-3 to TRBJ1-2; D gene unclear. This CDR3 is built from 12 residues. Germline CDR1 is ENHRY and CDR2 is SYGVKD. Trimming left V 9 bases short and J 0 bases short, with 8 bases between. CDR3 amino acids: CAIRGANYGYTF. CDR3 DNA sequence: TGTGCCATAAGAGGAGCTAACTATGGCTACACCTTC.

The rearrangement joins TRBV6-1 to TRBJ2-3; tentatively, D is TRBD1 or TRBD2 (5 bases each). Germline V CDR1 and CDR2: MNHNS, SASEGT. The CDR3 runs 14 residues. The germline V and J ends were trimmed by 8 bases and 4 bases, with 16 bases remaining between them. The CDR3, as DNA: TGTGCCAGCTGGTTCCCGGGACGGTCAGATACGCAGTATTTT. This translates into CASWFPGRSDTQYF.

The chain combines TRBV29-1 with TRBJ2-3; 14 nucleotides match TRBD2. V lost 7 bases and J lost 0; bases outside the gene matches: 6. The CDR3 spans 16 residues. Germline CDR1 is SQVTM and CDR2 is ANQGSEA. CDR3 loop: CSAGLAGGRSTDTQYF. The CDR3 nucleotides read TGCAGCGCCGGACTAGCGGGGGGCAGGAGCACAGATACGCAGTATTTT.

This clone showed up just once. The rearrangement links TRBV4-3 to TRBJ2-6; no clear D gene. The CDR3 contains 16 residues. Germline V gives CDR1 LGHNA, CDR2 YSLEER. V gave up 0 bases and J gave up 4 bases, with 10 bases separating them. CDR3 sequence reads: CASSQDRPSGANVLTF. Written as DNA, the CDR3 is TGCGCCAGCAGCCAAGATCGGCCGTCCGGGGCCAACGTCCTGACTTTC.

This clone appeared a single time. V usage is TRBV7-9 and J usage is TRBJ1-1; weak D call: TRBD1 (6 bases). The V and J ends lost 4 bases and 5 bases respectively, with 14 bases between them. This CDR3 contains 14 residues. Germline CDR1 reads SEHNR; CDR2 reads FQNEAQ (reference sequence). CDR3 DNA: TGTGCCAGCAGCTCAGGGGCCCGGAGAACTGAAGCTTTCTTT. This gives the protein CASSSGARRTEAFF.

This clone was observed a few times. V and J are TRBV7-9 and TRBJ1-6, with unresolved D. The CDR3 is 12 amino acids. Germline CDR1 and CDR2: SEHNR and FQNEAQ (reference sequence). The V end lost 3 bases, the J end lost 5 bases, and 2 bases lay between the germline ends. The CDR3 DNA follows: TGTGCCAGCAGCTTCGATAATTCACCCCTCCACTTT. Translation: CASSFDNSPLHF.

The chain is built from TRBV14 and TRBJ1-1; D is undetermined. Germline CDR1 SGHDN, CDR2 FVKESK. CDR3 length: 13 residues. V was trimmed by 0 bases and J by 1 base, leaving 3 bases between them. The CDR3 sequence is CASSQDENTEAFF. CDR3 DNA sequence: TGTGCCAGCAGCCAAGATGAGAACACTGAAGCTTTCTTT. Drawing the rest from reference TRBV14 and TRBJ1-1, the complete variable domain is EAGVTQFPSHSVIEKGQTVTLRCDPISGHDNLYWYRRVMGKEIKFLLHFVKESKQDESGMPNNRFLAERTGGTYSTLKVQPAELEDSGVYFCASSQDENTEAFFGQGTRLTVV.

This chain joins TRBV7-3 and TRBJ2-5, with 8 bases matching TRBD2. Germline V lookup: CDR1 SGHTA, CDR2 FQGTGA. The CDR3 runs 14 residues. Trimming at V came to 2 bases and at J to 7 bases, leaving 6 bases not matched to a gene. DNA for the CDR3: TGTGCCAGCAGCTTAGCGGGGGGCCTGGGGACCCAGTACTTC. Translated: CASSLAGGLGTQYF.

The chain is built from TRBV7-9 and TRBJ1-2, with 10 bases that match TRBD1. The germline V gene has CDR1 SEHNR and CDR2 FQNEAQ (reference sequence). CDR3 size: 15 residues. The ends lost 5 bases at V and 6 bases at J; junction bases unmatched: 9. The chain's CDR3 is CASSTRQGAGDGYTF. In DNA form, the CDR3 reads TGTGCCAGCAGCACTCGACAGGGGGCGGGGGATGGCTACACCTTC.

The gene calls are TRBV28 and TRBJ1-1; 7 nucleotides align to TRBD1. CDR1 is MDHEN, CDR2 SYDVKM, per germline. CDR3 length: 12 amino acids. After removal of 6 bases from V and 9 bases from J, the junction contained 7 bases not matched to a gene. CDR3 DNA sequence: TGTGCCAGCAGGATCGGACAGGCCCAAGCTTTCTTT. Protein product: CASRIGQAQAFF.

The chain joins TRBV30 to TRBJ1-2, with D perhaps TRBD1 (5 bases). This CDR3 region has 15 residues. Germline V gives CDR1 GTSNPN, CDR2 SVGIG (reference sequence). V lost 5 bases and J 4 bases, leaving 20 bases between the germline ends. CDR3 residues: CAWHPGPISGYGYTF. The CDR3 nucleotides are TGTGCCTGGCACCCGGGACCGATATCAGGCTATGGCTACACCTTC.

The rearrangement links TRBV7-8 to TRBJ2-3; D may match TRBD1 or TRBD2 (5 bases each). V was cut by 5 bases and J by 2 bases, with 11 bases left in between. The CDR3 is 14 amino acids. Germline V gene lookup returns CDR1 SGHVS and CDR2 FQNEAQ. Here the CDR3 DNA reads TGTGCCAGCAGCCCCCAGGGACCCACAGATACGCAGTATTTT. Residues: CASSPQGPTDTQYF.

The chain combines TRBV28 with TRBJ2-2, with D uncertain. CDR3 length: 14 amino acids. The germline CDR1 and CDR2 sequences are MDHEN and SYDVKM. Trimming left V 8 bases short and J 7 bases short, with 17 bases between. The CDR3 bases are TGTGCCAGCGGGATAGGAAGTTCTGTCGGGGAGCTGTTTTTT. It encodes CASGIGSSVGELFF.

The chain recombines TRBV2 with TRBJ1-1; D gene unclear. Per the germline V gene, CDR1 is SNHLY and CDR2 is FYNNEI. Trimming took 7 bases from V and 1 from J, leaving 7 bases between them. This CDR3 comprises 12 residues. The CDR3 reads CASMEANTEAFF. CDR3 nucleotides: TGTGCCAGCATGGAAGCGAACACTGAAGCTTTCTTT.

CDR3 DNA sequence: TGTGCCAGCAGGGGAACCGGGACTAGCAACGAGGAGCAGTTCTTC. Translated: CASRGTGTSNEEQFF. The rearrangement uses TRBV11-2 and TRBJ2-1, with 9 bases lining up with TRBD2. Germline assignment: CDR1 SGHAT and CDR2 FQNNGV. The CDR3 totals 15 residues. J lost 10 bases, V lost 6 bases, and 13 bases had no gene match. Complete variable domain (other parts from reference TRBV11-2 and TRBJ2-1): EAGVAQSPRYKIIEKRQSVAFWCNPISGHATLYWYQQILGQGPKLLIQFQNNGVVDDSQLPKDRFSAERLKGVDSTLKIQPAKLEDSAVYLCASRGTGTSNEEQFFGPGTRLTVL.